These 29 T cell receptor beta chains were all obtained from the same sample, sequenced in a study of regulatory T cells in long-lasting Graves disease. Arm-PCR of CDR3 regions with iRepertoire HTBI primers generated TCR beta libraries. TCRdb used MiXCR to reprocess the multiplex PCR reads, holding one entry per CDR3 protein. There are roughly 530,000 distinct CDR3 sequences in the sample; roughly 16% occur only once, and 20% to 25% lies in the top ten. Specified time point: newly diagnosed GD, antithyroid drugs for less than 3 months. RNA extracted from PBMCs served as the sequencing template. The sample also formed part of further work on T cells in Graves' hyperthyroidism and ophthalmopathy.

This specimen was peripheral blood mononuclear cells (PBMCs), taken at new diagnosis, from a patient treated with antithyroid drugs. The receptors here all came from a middle-aged woman with Graves disease.

This clonotype was counted many times. V is TRBV20-1 and J is TRBJ2-7; D is perhaps TRBD1 (6 bases). Germline V gene lookup returns CDR1 DFQATT and CDR2 SNEGSKA (reference sequence). V was cut by 6 bases and J by 3 bases, with 15 bases left in between. The CDR3 length is 13 residues. The CDR3 is CSAGRGEFYEQYF. Here the CDR3 DNA reads TGCAGTGCCGGCAGGGGCGAGTTCTACGAGCAGTACTTC.

At least ten counts were recorded for this clonotype. The rearrangement uses TRBV10-3 and TRBJ1-2, with TRBD1 identical over 9 bases. The trim removed 6 bases at V and 6 bases at J, leaving 11 bases unmatched. CDR1 and CDR2 (germline): ENHRY, SYGVKD. This CDR3 has 15 residues. The CDR3 sequence is CAIRDMRGQGDGYTF. The CDR3 DNA is TGTGCCATCAGGGACATGCGGGGACAGGGAGATGGCTACACCTTC.

This clonotype was detected many times. The chain employs TRBV5-1 and TRBJ1-1, with 10 bases fitting TRBD1. Germline V gene data show CDR1 as SGHRS and CDR2 as YFSETQ. V lost 3 bases to trimming and J lost 1 base; unmatched junction nucleotides: 6. The CDR3 covers 16 residues. This CDR3 is CASSSGQGVGNTEAFF. In nucleotides, the CDR3 is TGCGCCAGCAGCTCCGGACAGGGGGTCGGGAACACTGAAGCTTTCTTT. The full variable domain, with the rest looked up from reference TRBV5-1 and TRBJ1-1, is KAGVTQTPRYLIKTRGQQVTLSCSPISGHRSVSWYQQTPGQGLQFLFEYFSETQRNKGNFPGRFSGRQFSNSRSEMNVSTLELGDSALYLCASSSGQGVGNTEAFFGQGTRLTVV.

This clonotype was seen more than once but under ten times. The CDR3 DNA sequence: TGTGCCAGCAGCCCGGACAGGTTAACCTACGAGCAGTACTTC. Its translation: CASSPDRLTYEQYF. The chain couples TRBV7-8 to TRBJ2-7; the match to TRBD1 covers 7 bases. V lost 5 bases, J lost 2 bases, and 6 bases stayed unmatched. CDR3 size: 14 residues. Germline V lookup: CDR1 SGHVS, CDR2 FQNEAQ.

This clonotype was seen ten or more times. This chain joins TRBV7-9 and TRBJ1-2; D call uncertain. The V gene lost 3 bases and the J gene lost 6 bases, with 8 bases spanning the gap. This CDR3 is 12 amino acids long. Germline CDR1 and CDR2: SEHNR and FQNEAQ (reference sequence). This CDR3 reads CASSLSRNGYTF. The CDR3 DNA reads as TGTGCCAGCAGCTTGAGTCGGAATGGCTACACCTTC.

This clonotype turned up a few times. The J gene is TRBJ1-6, the V gene TRBV4-1, with no clear D. Germline V gene lookup returns CDR1 MGHRA and CDR2 YSYEKL. The V end was cut by 2 bases, the J end by 8 bases, with 13 bases between. The CDR3 is made up of 15 amino acids. CDR3 nucleotide sequence: TGCGCCAGCAGCCAAAGAGTGGACGGTCATTCACCCCTCCACTTT. This gives the protein CASSQRVDGHSPLHF.

V gene TRBV30 combines with J gene TRBJ2-3, with unresolved D. Germline loops: CDR1 GTSNPN, CDR2 SVGIG (reference sequence). The CDR3 has 11 amino acids. V was clipped by 0 bases and J by 14 bases, with 12 bases between them. Here the CDR3 reads CAWSVRPRWYF. The CDR3 DNA follows: TGTGCCTGGAGTGTACGGCCCCGGTGGTATTTT.

In its sample, this clonotype was seen many times. V gene TRBV7-2 combines with J gene TRBJ2-3; 9 bases match TRBD2. From germline, CDR1 is SGHTA and CDR2 FQGNSA. The J segment lost 2 bases and the V segment lost 1 base, leaving 7 bases of the junction unmatched. CDR3 length: 17 amino acids. CDR3 amino acids: CASSLVASGALTDTQYF. CDR3 bases: TGTGCCAGCAGCTTAGTGGCTAGCGGGGCACTCACAGATACGCAGTATTTT.

The table lists this clonotype with many counts. The chain links TRBV5-1 to TRBJ1-1; D remains unclear. This CDR3 is 14 amino acids long. V gave up 2 bases and J gave up 2 bases, with 10 bases separating them. Germline lookup yields CDR1 SGHRS and CDR2 YFSETQ. The CDR3 loop is CASSLDNLNTEAFF. The CDR3 coding sequence is TGCGCCAGCAGCTTAGACAACCTAAACACTGAAGCTTTCTTT.

This clonotype has a count of ten or more. V and J are TRBV3-1 and TRBJ2-3, with TRBD1 matching 10 bases. J lost 4 bases, V lost 7 bases, and 2 bases had no gene match. The CDR3 is made up of 13 amino acids. Germline V CDR1 and CDR2: LGHDT, YNNKEL (reference sequence). The CDR3 loop is CASKDRGSDTQYF. The CDR3 bases are TGTGCCAGCAAGGACAGGGGGTCAGATACGCAGTATTTT.

This clonotype has only a few counts. CDR3 sequence: CSARPSGETQYF. The DNA of the CDR3 is TGCAGTGCTAGGCCCAGCGGAGAGACCCAGTACTTC. The chain recombines TRBV20-1 with TRBJ2-5; the D gene is possibly TRBD2 (5 bases). The CDR3 is 12 residues long. The V and J ends lost 3 bases and 4 bases respectively, with 9 bases between them. CDR1 is DFQATT and CDR2 is SNEGSKA in the germline V gene (reference sequence).

This clonotype was detected many times. CDR3 coding DNA: TGTGCCAGCAGCCCCGGGACAGGGGGCAATGAAAAACTGTTTTTT. Its translation is CASSPGTGGNEKLFF. V usage is TRBV12-3 or TRBV12-4 and J usage is TRBJ1-4, with TRBD1 matching over 12 bases. After removal of 6 bases from V and 5 bases from J, the junction contained 4 bases not matched to a gene. CDR3 length equals 15 residues.

This clonotype was counted ten times or more. V and J are TRBV7-9 and TRBJ1-2; no clear D. V gave up 5 bases and J gave up 4 bases, with 14 bases separating them. There are 14 residues in the CDR3. Germline V lookup: CDR1 SEHNR, CDR2 FQNEAQ (reference sequence). The CDR3 protein is CASSNLDKIYGYTF. The CDR3 nucleotides read TGTGCCAGCAGCAACCTTGACAAGATCTATGGCTACACCTTC. The complete variable domain, with remaining parts taken from reference TRBV7-9 and TRBJ1-2, reads DTGVSQNPRHKITKRGQNVTFRCDPISEHNRLYWYRQTLGQGPEFLTYFQNEAQLEKSRLLSDRFSAERPKGSFSTLEIQRTEQGDSAMYLCASSNLDKIYGYTFGSGTRLTVV.

This clonotype was seen a few times. This rearrangement joins TRBV10-1 to TRBJ1-1; 7 bases are shared with TRBD1. Looked up from germline, CDR1 is WNHNN and CDR2 is SYGVQD (reference sequence). This CDR3 has 13 residues. The J segment lost 7 bases and the V segment lost 4 bases, leaving 6 bases of the junction unmatched. CDR3 residues: CASSGIRTGEAFF. The CDR3 DNA reads TGCGCCAGCAGTGGAATAAGGACAGGTGAAGCTTTCTTT.

In this sample, this clonotype turned up many times. This chain connects TRBV29-1 to TRBJ2-2; D is uncertain. CDR3 length: 12 amino acids. The ends were cut back, 4 bases at V and 1 base at J, with 4 bases in the middle. Germline-derived CDR1 and CDR2 are SQVTM and ANQGSEA. DNA of the CDR3: TGCAGCGTTGGTAGGAACACCGGGGAGCTGTTTTTT. It specifies CSVGRNTGELFF.

This clonotype has just a few counts. This chain joins TRBV6-1 and TRBJ1-1, with D perhaps matching TRBD1 (6 bases). Germline V CDR1 and CDR2: MNHNS, SASEGT. With 4 bases removed from V and 4 bases from J, the gap between germline ends came to 19 bases. The CDR3 runs to 16 residues. The CDR3 protein is CASSAVTPGAGTEAFF. The CDR3 region has the DNA TGTGCCAGCAGTGCCGTCACCCCAGGGGCGGGCACTGAAGCTTTCTTT.

This clonotype has just a few counts. This chain joins TRBV5-1 and TRBJ1-3, with 8 bases matching TRBD1. Looked up from germline, CDR1 is SGHRS and CDR2 is YFSETQ. The CDR3 runs 16 residues. V shed 2 bases, J shed 7 bases, and the junction held 11 bases outside the gene matches. For the CDR3, the DNA is TGCGCCAGCAGCTTTGAAGAGGGACAGGCCCTGAACACCATATATTTT. Its protein is CASSFEEGQALNTIYF.

The CDR3 spells CASSGTGWGSYEQYF. The CDR3 DNA sequence: TGTGCCAGTAGCGGGACAGGATGGGGCTCCTACGAGCAGTACTTC. V usage is TRBV19 and J usage is TRBJ2-7; 8 bases map to TRBD1. CDR3 length equals 15 residues. V was clipped by 6 bases and J by 0 bases; unmatched bases: 7. CDR1 is LNHDA, CDR2 SQIVND, per germline (reference sequence).

This clonotype was detected many times. This CDR3 reads CASSPGGGQDEQYF. In nucleotides, the CDR3 is TGCGCCAGCAGCCCTGGAGGGGGTCAGGACGAGCAGTACTTC. This sequence joins TRBV5-1 and TRBJ2-7; possibly TRBD1 or TRBD2 for D (6 bases each). V was clipped by 4 bases and J by 5 bases, with 16 bases between them. CDR3 length: 14 residues. Germline CDR1 and CDR2: SGHRS and YFSETQ.

Only one count was recorded for this clonotype. V gene TRBV19 combines with J gene TRBJ1-4; 8 nucleotides line up with TRBD1. The ends lost 5 bases at V and 7 bases at J; junction bases unmatched: 6. Germline-derived CDR1 and CDR2 are LNHDA and SQIVND (reference sequence). The CDR3 has 14 residues. CDR3 nucleotides: TGTGCCAGTAGTCTTCAGGGGGCGAGTGAAAAACTGTTTTTT. It yields the protein CASSLQGASEKLFF. Full variable domain (outside the CDR3, taken from reference TRBV19 and TRBJ1-4): DGGITQSPKYLFRKEGQNVTLSCEQNLNHDAMYWYRQDPGQGLRLIYYSQIVNDFQKGDIAEGYSVSREKKESFPLTVTSAQKNPTAFYLCASSLQGASEKLFFGSGTQLSVL.

This clonotype was seen at least ten times. The chain links TRBV28 to TRBJ2-5; D is ambiguous. CDR1 and CDR2 from the germline V gene are MDHEN and SYDVKM. The CDR3 is 16 amino acids. V lost 11 bases and J lost 5, with 27 bases in between. The DNA of the CDR3 is TGTGCCTCCACCAGAGACCGCTTCGGTGAGGCGGAGACCCAGTACTTC. This sequence encodes CASTRDRFGEAETQYF.

This clonotype was observed at least ten times. The rearrangement links TRBV5-1 to TRBJ2-7; the D is unclear. V was shortened by 0 bases and J by 5 bases, with 18 bases between the two germline ends. There are 16 residues in the CDR3. Germline V gene sequence: CDR1 SGHRS, CDR2 YFSETQ. The CDR3 region is CASSLAFAEHFDEQYF. In nucleotides, the CDR3 is TGCGCCAGCAGCTTGGCGTTCGCGGAACATTTCGACGAGCAGTACTTC.

The table lists this clonotype with many counts. The chain couples TRBV6-5 to TRBJ1-1; D perhaps matches TRBD1 (6 bases). The CDR3 sequence is 12 residues long. Germline V gene data show CDR1 as MNHEY and CDR2 as SVGAGI. The V and J ends lost 2 bases and 7 bases respectively, with 8 bases between them. This CDR3 reads CASSYTTGEAFF. The DNA of the CDR3 is TGTGCCAGCAGTTACACGACAGGTGAAGCTTTCTTT.

This clonotype came up a few times. CDR3 residues: CASSLAIGNYGYTF. DNA of the CDR3: TGTGCCAGCAGCTTAGCTATCGGCAACTATGGCTACACCTTC. This chain joins TRBV7-9 and TRBJ1-2, with D unresolved. V was cut by 0 bases and J by 2 bases, with 7 bases left in between. The germline gives CDR1 SEHNR, CDR2 FQNEAQ (reference sequence). There are 14 residues in the CDR3. Combining the CDR3 with reference TRBV7-9 and TRBJ1-2 gives the whole variable domain DTGVSQNPRHKITKRGQNVTFRCDPISEHNRLYWYRQTLGQGPEFLTYFQNEAQLEKSRLLSDRFSAERPKGSFSTLEIQRTEQGDSAMYLCASSLAIGNYGYTFGSGTRLTVV.

In this sample, this clonotype turned up many times. V gene TRBV2 combines with J gene TRBJ2-3; maybe TRBD2 (7 bases). Germline V lookup: CDR1 SNHLY, CDR2 FYNNEI. The CDR3 runs 15 residues. The ends were cut back, 0 bases at V and 2 bases at J, with 9 bases in the middle. The CDR3 reads CASSEAGGPTDTQYF. The CDR3 DNA follows: TGTGCCAGCAGTGAAGCGGGGGGGCCCACAGATACGCAGTATTTT.

The chain joins TRBV4-1 to TRBJ1-2; no clear D gene. Trimming took off 3 bases at V and 4 bases at J, with 12 bases between the two ends. The CDR3 is made up of 14 amino acids. CDR1 is MGHRA, CDR2 YSYEKL, per germline. The CDR3 DNA sequence: TGCGCCAGCAGCCATACTTACAGCAGCTATGGCTACACCTTC. This translates into CASSHTYSSYGYTF.

Many counts were recorded for this clonotype. The chain employs TRBV12-5 and TRBJ1-1; 12 nucleotides line up with TRBD1. Per the germline V gene, CDR1 is LGHNT and CDR2 is FRNRAP. The CDR3 spans 17 residues. Unmatched junction bases numbered 7, after V lost 0 bases and J lost 5 bases. CDR3 sequence: CASGLVRGTGGWTEAFF. The CDR3 region has the DNA TGTGCTAGTGGTTTGGTGAGGGGGACAGGGGGCTGGACTGAAGCTTTCTTT.

With regard to this clonotype: It may be a read error: a sequence one base away is much more abundant. This chain links TRBV20-1 with TRBJ2-7, with D possibly being TRBD2 (6 bases). Germline V gene sequence: CDR1 DFQATT, CDR2 SNEGSKA (reference sequence). The length of the CDR3 is 11 residues. With 3 bases removed from V and 8 bases from J, the gap between germline ends came to 11 bases. In nucleotides, the CDR3 is TGCAGTGCTAGTGCGGGGTACAAGCAGTACTTC. The encoded protein is CSASAGYKQYF.

A note on this clonotype: A clone one base away is much larger, so this may be a read error. The J gene is TRBJ2-7, the V gene TRBV20-1, with 7 nucleotides matching TRBD1. This CDR3 has 13 residues. V was pared by 5 bases and J by 3 bases, with 7 bases of the junction left unmatched. CDR1 and CDR2 from the germline V gene are DFQATT and SNEGSKA (reference sequence). CDR3 amino acids: CSAGSGTVYEQYF. The CDR3, as DNA: TGCAGTGCTGGTTCCGGGACAGTCTACGAGCAGTACTTC.